This T cell receptor beta chain was sequenced during a study of OX40 agonist ivuxolimab in advanced cancers. Sequencing used immunoSEQ multiplex PCR; TCRdb keeps in-frame clones, though not all of them. The sample lists 75,000 to 80,000 clones; 87% were seen once. Autoimmune disease history or systemic immunosuppression meant exclusion. This clone appeared a few times. CDR3 length: 16 amino acids. J was trimmed by 3 bases and V by 0 bases; bases with no gene match: 8. The germline CDR1 and CDR2 sequences are MNHNS and SASEGT. V usage is TRBV6-1 and J usage is TRBJ2-7, with 7 bases identical to TRBD1. The source is an adult with an advanced solid tumor such as melanoma, head and neck, liver or kidney cancer. The source was CD4+ or CD8+ T cells sorted from blood, collected in a trial of the OX40 agonist ivuxolimab. CDR3 region: CASSEAVTGPYYEQYF. The CDR3 nucleotides are TGTGCCAGCAGTGAAGCAGTGACAGGGCCCTACTACGAGCAGTACTTC.